A single TCR beta chain is shown here with its context. The antigen is not known. This sample stems from a study of shared clonotypes between healthy human individuals. Across the whole study: Used for every donor were three CD4 naive, three CD4 memory, two CD8 naive and one CD8 memory plate.

Using immunoSEQ multiplex PCR, the repertoire was profiled, and TCRdb retains in-frame clones only, with some absent. The sample consists of over 75,000 clones, around 68% of them appearing once. V shed 8 bases and J 7 bases; nucleotides not matched to a gene: 5. The CDR3 loop spans 13 amino acids. Germline V gene lookup returns CDR1 MNHEY and CDR2 SMNVEV (reference sequence). Whole-study findings and limits: Sampling was confined to blood; repertoires within tissues likely differ. Four donors had around 5% of their naive CD4 clonotypes in common.

This TCR came from a man under 40 in good health. Sample: memory CD8+ T cells sorted from blood. Subset in this sample: CD45RO+ cells pooled with CCR7-negative TemRA cells. This chain connects TRBV27 to TRBJ2-1; 10 bases fit TRBD1. For the CDR3, the DNA is TGTGCCAGCTCGGGACAGGGGACTAATGAGCAGTTCTTC. Translated: CASSGQGTNEQFF.